The entry that follows covers one T cell receptor (beta chain) sequence. Its antigen remains unidentified. The data were obtained in a study of OX40 agonist ivuxolimab in advanced cancers. Study context: Three patients, one with hepatocellular carcinoma and two with cutaneous melanoma, achieved partial responses.

Overall study results and limits: At doses 0.1 to 3.0 mg/kg, CD4+ and CD8+ clones expanded. Relative to CD4+, CD8+ T cells held more expanded clones on average.

Sequencing used immunoSEQ multiplex PCR; TCRdb keeps in-frame clones, though not all of them. The table lists roughly 90,000 clones, 85% to 95% of them singletons. Samples were taken at baseline and on day 1 of cycles 4 and 7. The sample in question was CD4+ or CD8+ T cells sorted from blood, obtained in a trial of the OX40 agonist ivuxolimab. The TCR originated in an adult with an advanced solid tumor such as melanoma, head and neck, liver or kidney cancer.

CDR3 protein: CATSRDRDIGSGANVLTF. The CDR3, as DNA: TGTGCCACCAGCAGAGATCGTGACATAGGGTCTGGGGCCAACGTCCTGACTTTC. This rearrangement joins TRBV15 to TRBJ2-6, with unresolved D. Trimming stripped 0 bases from V and 1 base from J, with 13 bases between. CDR1 and CDR2 (germline): LNHNV, YYDKDF (reference sequence). The CDR3 totals 18 residues.